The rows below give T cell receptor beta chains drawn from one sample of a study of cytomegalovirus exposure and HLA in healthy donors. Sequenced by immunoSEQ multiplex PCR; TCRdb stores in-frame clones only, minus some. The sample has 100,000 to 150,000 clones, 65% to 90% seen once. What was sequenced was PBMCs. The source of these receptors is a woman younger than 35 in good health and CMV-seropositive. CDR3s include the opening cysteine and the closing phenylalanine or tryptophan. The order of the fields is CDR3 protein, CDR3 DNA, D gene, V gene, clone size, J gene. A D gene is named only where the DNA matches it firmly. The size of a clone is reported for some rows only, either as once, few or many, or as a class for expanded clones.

CDR3aa: CASSLVPGGEETQYF; CDR3nt: TGCGCCAGCAGCTTGGTACCGGGGGGGGAAGAGACCCAGTACTTC; d_gene: TRBD2; v_gene: TRBV5-1; abundance: -; j_gene: TRBJ2-5
CDR3aa: CASSNGAGELFF; CDR3nt: TGTGCCAGCAGCAACGGTGCCGGGGAGCTGTTTTTT; d_gene: -; v_gene: TRBV6-5; abundance: -; j_gene: TRBJ2-2
CDR3aa: CASGLVLSFGGSYNSPLHF; CDR3nt: TGTGCTAGTGGTTTGGTACTCTCATTCGGGGGCTCCTATAATTCACCCCTCCACTTT; d_gene: -; v_gene: TRBV12-5; abundance: -; j_gene: TRBJ1-6
CDR3aa: CASSLPSGGQETQYF; CDR3nt: TGCGCCAGCAGCTTGCCTAGCGGGGGACAAGAGACCCAGTACTTC; d_gene: TRBD2; v_gene: TRBV5-1; abundance: once; j_gene: TRBJ2-5
CDR3aa: CASSGASGTDYNEQFF; CDR3nt: TGTGCCAGCAGCGGGGCTAGCGGGACCGACTACAATGAGCAGTTCTTC; d_gene: TRBD2; v_gene: TRBV11-1; abundance: -; j_gene: TRBJ2-1
CDR3aa: CASYPGGEFSEAFF; CDR3nt: TGTGCCAGCTACCCAGGAGGCGAGTTTTCTGAAGCTTTCTTT; d_gene: -; v_gene: TRBV28; abundance: -; j_gene: TRBJ1-1
CDR3aa: CASSSGSSTDTQYF; CDR3nt: TGCGCCAGCAGCTCCGGGAGTAGCACAGATACGCAGTATTTT; d_gene: -; v_gene: TRBV5-1; abundance: once; j_gene: TRBJ2-3
CDR3aa: CASSARGGPEGEAEAFF; CDR3nt: TGTGCCAGCAGCGCCCGAGGGGGCCCGGAAGGAGAAGCTGAAGCTTTCTTT; d_gene: TRBD1; v_gene: TRBV7-9; abundance: -; j_gene: TRBJ1-1
CDR3aa: CASSLGGAVNTEAFF; CDR3nt: TGTGCCAGCAGCCTTGGAGGGGCGGTGAACACTGAAGCTTTCTTT; d_gene: -; v_gene: TRBV11-2; abundance: once; j_gene: TRBJ1-1
CDR3aa: CAWSGGYGYTF; CDR3nt: TGTGCCTGGTCAGGGGGGTATGGCTACACCTTC; d_gene: TRBD1; v_gene: TRBV30; abundance: -; j_gene: TRBJ1-2
CDR3aa: CTSSPRRHQNYGYTF; CDR3nt: TGCACCAGCAGCCCACGTAGACACCAGAACTATGGCTACACCTTC; d_gene: -; v_gene: TRBV1; abundance: -; j_gene: TRBJ1-2
CDR3aa: CASRTPGTGDGYTF; CDR3nt: TGTGCCAGCAGAACACCCGGGACAGGAGATGGCTACACCTTC; d_gene: TRBD1; v_gene: TRBV2; abundance: -; j_gene: TRBJ1-2
CDR3aa: CASSQDRGGTQYF; CDR3nt: TGCGCCAGCAGCCAAGATCGAGGAGGTACGCAGTATTTT; d_gene: -; v_gene: TRBV4-1; abundance: -; j_gene: TRBJ2-3
CDR3aa: CAITGTDYEQYF; CDR3nt: TGTGCCATCACCGGGACAGACTACGAGCAGTACTTC; d_gene: TRBD1; v_gene: TRBV10-3; abundance: -; j_gene: TRBJ2-7
CDR3aa: CASTVRPSSGNTIYF; CDR3nt: TGTGCCAGCACGGTGAGGCCTAGCTCTGGAAACACCATATATTTT; d_gene: -; v_gene: TRBV2; abundance: -; j_gene: TRBJ1-3
CDR3aa: CASSPPGQVTGELFF; CDR3nt: TGTGCCAGCAGTCCCCCGGGACAGGTCACCGGGGAGCTGTTTTTT; d_gene: TRBD1; v_gene: TRBV28; abundance: -; j_gene: TRBJ2-2
CDR3aa: CSVGGQGNYGYTF; CDR3nt: TGCAGCGTTGGCGGACAGGGGAACTATGGCTACACCTTC; d_gene: TRBD1; v_gene: TRBV29-1; abundance: few; j_gene: TRBJ1-2
CDR3aa: CASNIAGGGQETQYF; CDR3nt: TGCGCCAGCAATATTGCAGGGGGAGGACAAGAGACCCAGTACTTC; d_gene: -; v_gene: TRBV5-1; abundance: -; j_gene: TRBJ2-5